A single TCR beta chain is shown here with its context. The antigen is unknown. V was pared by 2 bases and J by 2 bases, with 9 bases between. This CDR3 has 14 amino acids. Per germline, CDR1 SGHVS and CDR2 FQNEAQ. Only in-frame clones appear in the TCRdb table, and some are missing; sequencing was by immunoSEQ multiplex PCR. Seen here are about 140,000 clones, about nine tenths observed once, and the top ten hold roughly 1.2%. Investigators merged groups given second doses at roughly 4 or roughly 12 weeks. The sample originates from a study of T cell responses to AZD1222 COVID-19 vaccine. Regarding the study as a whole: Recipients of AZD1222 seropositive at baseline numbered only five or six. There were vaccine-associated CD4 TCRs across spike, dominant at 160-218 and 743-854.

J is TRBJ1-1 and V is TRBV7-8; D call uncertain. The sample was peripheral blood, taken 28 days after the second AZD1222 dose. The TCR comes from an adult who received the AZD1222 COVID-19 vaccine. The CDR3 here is CASSLQIVNTEAFF. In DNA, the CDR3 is TGTGCCAGCAGCTTACAGATAGTTAACACTGAAGCTTTCTTT.